This entry concerns a single TCR beta chain. Its antigen is unidentified. The ends were cut back, 5 bases at V and 3 bases at J, with 17 bases in the middle. Germline V gives CDR1 GTSNPN, CDR2 SVGIG (reference sequence). This CDR3 has 15 residues. This sample is part of a study of shared clonotypes between healthy human individuals. TCRdb's copy holds only in-frame clones and misses some; the assay was immunoSEQ multiplex PCR. The table has approximately 2.3 million clones, 80% to 95% seen once; the top ten hold about 0.39%. The study, taken as a whole, reports: Enrolling few donors narrowed the genetic and exposure-history diversity that was represented. Naive subsets typically showed greater estimated richness than memory subsets.

CD4+ cells were split into CD45RA+ naive and CD45RA-negative memory subsets. The specimen sequenced was naive CD4+ T cells from PBMCs. The subset here: CD45RA+ positively selected. The chain links TRBV30 to TRBJ2-1; perhaps TRBD2 as D (6 bases). The source is a man younger than 35 in good health. Some clones in this sample may be carry-over from other donors' samples. The CDR3 DNA sequence: TGTGCCTGGGGCCCTAAGGCGGGGTACTACAATGAGCAGTTCTTC. Its protein product is CAWGPKAGYYNEQFF. Based on the CDR3 plus reference TRBV30 and TRBJ2-1, the full variable domain is SQTIHQWPATLVQPVGSPLSLECTVEGTSNPNLYWYRQAAGRGLQLLFYSVGIGQISSEVPQNLSASRPQDRQFILSSKKLLLSDSGFYLCAWGPKAGYYNEQFFGPGTRLTVL.